This T cell receptor beta chain was sequenced for a study of CD8 T cells in Susac syndrome. Random hexamers primed reverse transcription of roughly 0.45 to 1 ug RNA. MiXCR, run by TCRdb on the immunoSEQ multiplex PCR reads, gives a single entry per CDR3 protein. The data contain 250,000 to 350,000 distinct CDR3 sequences, around 90% of them singletons. V was cut by 4 bases and J by 4 bases, with 22 bases left in between. CDR1 and CDR2 from the germline V gene are LNHDA and SQIVND (reference sequence). The CDR3 extends over 17 amino acids. The study's findings and limits: TCR sequencing and HLA analysis covered a relatively small number of individuals.

In regard to this clonotype: Its antigen remains unidentified.

This chain connects TRBV19 to TRBJ1-1; D possibly corresponds to TRBD1 (5 bases). The sequencing sample was made of CD4+ T cells from PBMCs. The receptor's source is a human donor with multiple sclerosis. CDR3 protein: CASSNRRGGSLGTEAFF. For the CDR3, the DNA is TGTGCCAGTAGTAACCGCCGGGGGGGATCCCTGGGCACTGAAGCTTTCTTT.